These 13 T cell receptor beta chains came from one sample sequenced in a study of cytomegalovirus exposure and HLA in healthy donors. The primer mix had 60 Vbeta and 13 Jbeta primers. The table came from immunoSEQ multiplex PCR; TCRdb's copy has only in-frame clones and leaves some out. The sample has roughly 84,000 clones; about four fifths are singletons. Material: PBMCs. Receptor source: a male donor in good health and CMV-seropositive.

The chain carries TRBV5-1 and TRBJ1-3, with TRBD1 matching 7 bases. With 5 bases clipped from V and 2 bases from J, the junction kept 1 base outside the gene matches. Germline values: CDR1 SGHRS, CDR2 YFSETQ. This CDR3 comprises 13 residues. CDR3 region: CASRTGTGNTIYF. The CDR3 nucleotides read TGCGCCAGCAGGACAGGGACTGGAAACACCATATATTTT.

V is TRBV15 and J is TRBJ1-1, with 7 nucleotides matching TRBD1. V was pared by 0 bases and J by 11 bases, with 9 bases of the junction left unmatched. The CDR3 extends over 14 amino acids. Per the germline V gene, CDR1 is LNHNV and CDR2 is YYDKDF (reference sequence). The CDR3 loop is CATSRDEGALTAFF. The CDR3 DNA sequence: TGTGCCACCAGCAGAGATGAGGGGGCGCTTACGGCTTTCTTT.

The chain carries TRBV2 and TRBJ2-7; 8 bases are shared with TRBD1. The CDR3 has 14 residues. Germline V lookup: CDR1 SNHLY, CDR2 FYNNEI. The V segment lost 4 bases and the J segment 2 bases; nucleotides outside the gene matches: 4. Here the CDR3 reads CASSAGQGAYEQYF. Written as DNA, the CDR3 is TGTGCCAGCAGTGCTGGACAGGGCGCCTACGAGCAGTACTTC.

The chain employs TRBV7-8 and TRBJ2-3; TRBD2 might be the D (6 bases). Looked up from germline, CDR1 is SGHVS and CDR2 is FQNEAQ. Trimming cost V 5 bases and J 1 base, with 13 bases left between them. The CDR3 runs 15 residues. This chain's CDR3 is CASSRKTGGTDTQYF. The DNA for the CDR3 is TGTGCCAGCAGCCGTAAGACGGGGGGCACAGATACGCAGTATTTT.

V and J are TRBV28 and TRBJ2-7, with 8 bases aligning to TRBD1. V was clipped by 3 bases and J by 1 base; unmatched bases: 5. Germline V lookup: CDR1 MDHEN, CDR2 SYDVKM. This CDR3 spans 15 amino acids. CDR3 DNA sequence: TGTGCCAGCAGTTTTGAGACAGGGGCTTCCTACGAGCAGTACTTC. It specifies CASSFETGASYEQYF.

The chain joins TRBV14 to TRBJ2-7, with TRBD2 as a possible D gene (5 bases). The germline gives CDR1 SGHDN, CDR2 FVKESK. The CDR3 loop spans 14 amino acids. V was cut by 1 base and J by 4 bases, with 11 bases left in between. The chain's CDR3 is CASSQVDPGYEQYF. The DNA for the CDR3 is TGTGCCAGCAGCCAAGTTGATCCGGGGTACGAGCAGTACTTC.

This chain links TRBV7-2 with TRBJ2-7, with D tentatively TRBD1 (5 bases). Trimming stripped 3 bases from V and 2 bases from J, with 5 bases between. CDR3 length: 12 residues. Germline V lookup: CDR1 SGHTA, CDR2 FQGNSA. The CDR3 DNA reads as TGTGCCAGCAGCTTGACAGCCTACGAGCAGTACTTC. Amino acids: CASSLTAYEQYF.

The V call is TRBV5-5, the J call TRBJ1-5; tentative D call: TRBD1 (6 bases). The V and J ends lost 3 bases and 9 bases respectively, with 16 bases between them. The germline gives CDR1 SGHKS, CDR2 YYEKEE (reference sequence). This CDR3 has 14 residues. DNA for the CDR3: TGTGCCAGCAGCTGGACAGATACGTTGGCGCCCCAGCATTTT. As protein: CASSWTDTLAPQHF.

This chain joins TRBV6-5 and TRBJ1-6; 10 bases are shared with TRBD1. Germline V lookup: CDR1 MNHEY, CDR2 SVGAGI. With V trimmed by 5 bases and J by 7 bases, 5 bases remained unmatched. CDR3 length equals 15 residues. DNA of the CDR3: TGTGCCAGCAGTAGACAGGGGGCAGGCAATTCACCCCTCCACTTT. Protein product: CASSRQGAGNSPLHF.

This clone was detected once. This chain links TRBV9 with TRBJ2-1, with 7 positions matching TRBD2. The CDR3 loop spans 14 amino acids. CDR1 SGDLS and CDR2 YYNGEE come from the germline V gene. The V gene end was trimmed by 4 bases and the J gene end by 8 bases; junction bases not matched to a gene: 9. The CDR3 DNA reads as TGTGCCAGCAGCAACGGGGGGAACGGGGATGAGCAGTTCTTC. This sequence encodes CASSNGGNGDEQFF. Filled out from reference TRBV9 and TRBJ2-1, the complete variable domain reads DSGVTQTPKHLITATGQRVTLRCSPRSGDLSVYWYQQSLDQGLQFLIQYYNGEERAKGNILERFSAQQFPDLHSELNLSSLELGDSALYFCASSNGGNGDEQFFGPGTRLTVL.

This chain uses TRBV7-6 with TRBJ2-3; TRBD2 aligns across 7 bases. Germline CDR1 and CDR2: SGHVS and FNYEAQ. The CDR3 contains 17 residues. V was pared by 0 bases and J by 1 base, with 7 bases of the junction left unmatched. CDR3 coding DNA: TGTGCCAGCAGCTTAGCGCCGGAGCGGGGAGGCACAGATACGCAGTATTTT. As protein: CASSLAPERGGTDTQYF.

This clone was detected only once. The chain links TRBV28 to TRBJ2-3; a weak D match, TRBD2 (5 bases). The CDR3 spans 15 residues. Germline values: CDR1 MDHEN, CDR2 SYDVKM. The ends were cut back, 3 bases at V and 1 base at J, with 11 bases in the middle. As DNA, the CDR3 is TGTGCCAGCAGTTTTGCGGGCGGACGCACAGATACGCAGTATTTT. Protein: CASSFAGGRTDTQYF.

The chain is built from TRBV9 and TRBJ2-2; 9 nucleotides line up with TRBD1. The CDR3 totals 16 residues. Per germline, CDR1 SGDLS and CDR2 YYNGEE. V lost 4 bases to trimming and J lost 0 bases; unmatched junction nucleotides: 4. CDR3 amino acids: CASSQTGGPNTGELFF. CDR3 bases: TGTGCCAGCAGCCAAACAGGGGGCCCGAACACCGGGGAGCTGTTTTTT. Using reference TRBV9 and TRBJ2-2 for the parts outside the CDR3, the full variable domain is DSGVTQTPKHLITATGQRVTLRCSPRSGDLSVYWYQQSLDQGLQFLIQYYNGEERAKGNILERFSAQQFPDLHSELNLSSLELGDSALYFCASSQTGGPNTGELFFGEGSRLTVL.